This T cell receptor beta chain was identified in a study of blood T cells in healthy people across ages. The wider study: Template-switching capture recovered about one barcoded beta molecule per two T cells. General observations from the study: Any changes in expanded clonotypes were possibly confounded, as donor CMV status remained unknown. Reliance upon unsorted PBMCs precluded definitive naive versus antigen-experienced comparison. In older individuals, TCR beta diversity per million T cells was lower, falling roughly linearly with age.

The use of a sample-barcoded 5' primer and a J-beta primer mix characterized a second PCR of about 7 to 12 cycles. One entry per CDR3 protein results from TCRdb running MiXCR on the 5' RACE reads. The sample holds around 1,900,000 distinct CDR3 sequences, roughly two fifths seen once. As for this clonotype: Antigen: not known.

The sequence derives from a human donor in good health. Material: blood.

CDR3 protein: CASSLWDSGETQYF. CDR3 nucleotide sequence: TGTGCCAGCAGCCTCTGGGACAGCGGGGAGACCCAGTACTTC. This chain links TRBV5-6 with TRBJ2-5, with D maybe TRBD1 (7 bases). Germline V gene lookup returns CDR1 SGHDT and CDR2 YYEEEE. The CDR3 has 14 residues. Trimming took off 4 bases at V and 5 bases at J, with 15 bases between the two ends. Complete variable domain (other parts from reference TRBV5-6 and TRBJ2-5): DAGVTQSPTHLIKTRGQQVTLRCSPKSGHDTVSWYQQALGQGPQFIFQYYEEEERQRGNFPDRFSGHQFPNYSSELNVNALLLGDSALYLCASSLWDSGETQYFGPGTRLLVL.